This T cell receptor beta chain is drawn from a study of control samples from healthy donors and cancer patients. This clone was seen more than once but under ten times. V shed 3 bases, J shed 8 bases, and the junction held 4 bases outside the gene matches. Germline-derived CDR1 and CDR2 are MNHEY and SMNVEV (reference sequence). The CDR3 runs 15 residues. Using immunoSEQ multiplex PCR, the repertoire was profiled, and TCRdb retains in-frame clones only, with some absent. The table lists about 150,000 clones, around 88% of them singletons. The specimen sequenced was blood. This TCR was sampled from a man younger than 30 in good health. V and J are TRBV27 and TRBJ2-3; 14 bases are a match to TRBD2. Written as DNA, the CDR3 is TGTGCCAGCAGTTTGACTAGCGGGGGGGAAGGTACGCAGTATTTT. Its protein product is CASSLTSGGEGTQYF.